This T cell receptor beta chain was sequenced for a study of post-analysis software for immune sequencing data. Findings and limits, study-wide: About five TRBV segments, including TRBV5-6, TRBV5-1 and TRBV20-1, were more frequent in patients than controls.

V shed 0 bases and J shed 1 base, with 7 bases lying between them. CDR3 length: 15 residues. Germline assignment: CDR1 DFQATT and CDR2 SNEGSKA (reference sequence). Built from TCR beta cDNA, the libraries had unique molecular identifiers in them. TCRdb analysed the PCR reads with MiXCR anew, one entry per CDR3 protein. The sample lists under 200,000 distinct CDR3 sequences, 25% to 30% occurring once. This clonotype was seen only a few times. Antigen specificity is unknown. Sequenced sample: blood. This TCR came from a girl under 18 with multiple sclerosis. The rearrangement joins TRBV20-1 to TRBJ1-6; D might be TRBD1 (5 bases). CDR3 in amino acids: CSARDGGSYNSPLHF. DNA for the CDR3: TGCAGTGCTAGAGATGGGGGGTCCTATAATTCACCCCTCCACTTT.